This T cell receptor (beta chain) was found in a study of blood T cell repertoires in COVID-19. Study information: Donors in the United States, Italy and Spain gave samples during acute or convalescent COVID-19. Sample material is recorded as cDNA or gDNA derived from T cells, B-cell-depleted T cells, or PBMCs.

V shed 4 bases and J shed 7 bases, with 14 bases lying between them. Looked up from germline, CDR1 is SEHNR and CDR2 is FQNEAQ (reference sequence). The CDR3 extends over 14 amino acids. Per the study methods: Quantification of nucleated cells was approximated via reference gene primer amplification. Produced via immunoSEQ multiplex PCR; TCRdb's table is partial and in-frame only. For V, J and clone size, that table is used; D and trimming come from the DNA. The sample lists fewer than 350,000 clones; 80% to 90% were seen once. The receptor comes from a man younger than 40 with COVID-19, enrolled during active disease. The chain is built from TRBV7-9 and TRBJ2-1, with D maybe TRBD2 (6 bases). The sample consisted of peripheral blood. This CDR3 is CASSSGDGENEQFF. DNA for the CDR3: TGTGCCAGCAGCTCGGGAGATGGGGAGAATGAGCAGTTCTTC.